These T cell receptor beta chains were read from a single sample in a study of T-cell memory formation after mild COVID-19. MiXCR, applied by TCRdb to the 5' RACE reads, yields one record per CDR3 protein. The table lists about 200,000 distinct CDR3 sequences, over 9.5% of them singletons. Sequenced material: PBMCs or a T cell subset sorted from them (not recorded which). The receptor set was obtained from a man younger than 35 who had mild COVID-19 (a few samples of this study predate the infection). Cell type and time point are not known. The CDR3 runs from the conserved cysteine through the conserved F or W. A D gene is named only where the DNA matches it firmly. Not all rows give a size; the values are once, few, many and, for expanded clones, a class.

J: TRBJ1-6; D: -; V: TRBV4-1; size: few; CDR3: CASSQRLMDRRNSPLHF; DNA: TGCGCCAGCAGCCAGAGGCTAATGGACAGAAGGAATTCACCCCTCCACTTT
J: TRBJ2-1; D: -; V: TRBV7-2; size: -; CDR3: CASSRETASYNEQFF; DNA: TGTGCCAGCAGCCGGGAGACAGCCTCCTACAATGAGCAGTTCTTC
J: TRBJ2-2; D: -; V: TRBV4-3; size: -; CDR3: CASSPLGGSGELFF; DNA: TGCGCCAGCAGCCCCCTCGGGGGATCCGGGGAGCTGTTTTTT
J: TRBJ1-2; D: -; V: TRBV12-3/TRBV12-4; size: few; CDR3: CASSRGDGLGFGYTF; DNA: TGTGCCAGCAGTCGGGGAGATGGACTGGGGTTTGGCTACACCTTC
J: TRBJ1-1; D: -; V: TRBV30; size: -; CDR3: CAVDLYTEAFF; DNA: TGTGCCGTAGATCTCTACACTGAAGCTTTCTTT
J: TRBJ1-1; D: -; V: TRBV20-1; size: -; CDR3: CSAVKGQMNTEAFF; DNA: TGCAGTGCTGTAAAAGGACAGATGAACACTGAAGCTTTCTTT
J: TRBJ1-2; D: -; V: TRBV12-3/TRBV12-4; size: few; CDR3: CASSLRAVYGYTF; DNA: TGTGCCAGCAGTTTGCGTGCGGTTTATGGCTACACCTTC
J: TRBJ2-3; D: TRBD2; V: TRBV10-3; size: -; CDR3: CAISVLAGGTDTQYF; DNA: TGTGCCATCAGTGTCCTAGCGGGGGGGACTGATACGCAGTATTTT
J: TRBJ2-6; D: -; V: TRBV5-1; size: many; CDR3: CASSTARPGANVLTF; DNA: TGCGCCAGCAGCACGGCTCGACCTGGGGCCAACGTCCTGACTTTC
J: TRBJ2-2; D: -; V: TRBV12-3/TRBV12-4; size: -; CDR3: CASSPRPAGGELFF; DNA: TGTGCCAGCAGTCCCAGACCCGCGGGCGGGGAGCTGTTTTTT
J: TRBJ1-1; D: TRBD1; V: TRBV29-1; size: few; CDR3: CSVGQGGWGTEAFF; DNA: TGCAGCGTCGGACAGGGCGGATGGGGCACTGAAGCTTTCTTT
J: TRBJ2-2; D: TRBD2; V: TRBV24-1; size: -; CDR3: CATSERGAQDGELFF; DNA: TGTGCCACCAGTGAGCGGGGGGCTCAGGACGGGGAGCTGTTTTTT
J: TRBJ2-3; D: TRBD2; V: TRBV4-2; size: few; CDR3: CASSQEAGVPSDTQYF; DNA: TGTGCCAGCAGCCAAGAAGCGGGGGTACCGTCGGATACGCAGTATTTT
J: TRBJ1-1; D: -; V: TRBV7-9; size: many; CDR3: CASSLTHQGLTEAFF; DNA: TGTGCCAGCAGCTTAACCCATCAGGGGCTCACTGAAGCTTTCTTT
J: TRBJ1-2; D: -; V: TRBV20-1; size: few; CDR3: CSGALDYGYTF; DNA: TGCAGTGGGGCCCTTGACTATGGCTACACCTTC
J: TRBJ2-3; D: TRBD2; V: TRBV7-3; size: few; CDR3: CASSLIEGGGTDTQYF; DNA: TGTGCCAGCAGCTTAATTGAGGGAGGGGGCACAGATACGCAGTATTTT
J: TRBJ2-5; D: -; V: TRBV20-1; size: many; CDR3: CSARTQPETQYF; DNA: TGCAGTGCTAGAACGCAGCCGGAGACCCAGTACTTC
J: TRBJ2-2; D: TRBD2; V: TRBV4-3; size: -; CDR3: CASSTERGFNGELFF; DNA: TGCGCCAGCAGCACGGAGCGGGGGTTTAACGGGGAGCTGTTTTTT
J: TRBJ2-1; D: -; V: TRBV14; size: -; CDR3: CASSQVGGSYNEQFF; DNA: TGTGCCAGCAGCCAAGTGGGAGGATCCTACAATGAGCAGTTCTTC
J: TRBJ1-5; D: TRBD1; V: TRBV4-3; size: -; CDR3: CASSRLRGNQPQHF; DNA: TGCGCCAGCAGCCGCCTCAGGGGGAATCAGCCCCAGCATTTT
J: TRBJ2-3; D: -; V: TRBV12-3/TRBV12-4; size: many; CDR3: CASSLRTGAGTDTQYF; DNA: TGTGCCAGCAGTTTAAGGACGGGGGCCGGCACAGATACGCAGTATTTT
J: TRBJ2-7; D: TRBD2; V: TRBV10-3; size: few; CDR3: CAISDLRRGEKEGEQYF; DNA: TGTGCCATCAGTGATTTAAGACGGGGGGAGAAGGAGGGAGAGCAGTACTTC
J: TRBJ2-5; D: TRBD1; V: TRBV12-3/TRBV12-4; size: few; CDR3: CASGGQGGTGTQYF; DNA: TGTGCCAGCGGGGGACAGGGCGGGACTGGGACCCAGTACTTC
J: TRBJ1-5; D: TRBD1; V: TRBV15; size: few; CDR3: CATSTRGDQPQHF; DNA: TGTGCCACCAGCACCAGGGGGGATCAGCCCCAGCATTTT
J: TRBJ1-6; D: TRBD1; V: TRBV5-4; size: few; CDR3: CASSQGQSNSPLHF; DNA: TGTGCCAGCAGCCAGGGACAGTCCAATTCACCCCTCCACTTT
J: TRBJ2-5; D: TRBD2; V: TRBV9; size: -; CDR3: CASSPRLAGEQETQYF; DNA: TGTGCCAGCAGCCCTCGGCTAGCGGGAGAGCAAGAGACCCAGTACTTC
J: TRBJ2-5; D: TRBD1; V: TRBV12-3/TRBV12-4; size: -; CDR3: CASSRTGIGTQYF; DNA: TGTGCCAGCAGTAGGACAGGGATCGGGACCCAGTACTTC
J: TRBJ1-4; D: TRBD1; V: TRBV4-3; size: few; CDR3: CASSQNPGQADEKLFF; DNA: TGCGCCAGCAGCCAAAACCCGGGACAGGCCGATGAAAAACTGTTTTTT
J: TRBJ2-7; D: -; V: TRBV7-2; size: few; CDR3: CASSLKFVGSRSYEQYF; DNA: TGTGCCAGCAGCTTAAAGTTCGTCGGCAGCAGATCCTACGAGCAGTACTTC
J: TRBJ2-3; D: -; V: TRBV9; size: -; CDR3: CASSPRGVSTDTQYF; DNA: TGTGCCAGCAGCCCAAGAGGGGTGAGCACAGATACGCAGTATTTT
J: TRBJ2-1; D: -; V: TRBV6-5; size: many; CDR3: CASSYGREQFF; DNA: TGTGCCAGCAGTTACGGTAGGGAGCAGTTCTTC
J: TRBJ2-1; D: TRBD2; V: TRBV20-1; size: -; CDR3: CSARGSGGAYNEQFF; DNA: TGCAGTGCTAGAGGGAGCGGGGGGGCCTACAATGAGCAGTTCTTC
J: TRBJ2-2; D: -; V: TRBV23-1; size: few; CDR3: CASSRTDTNTGELFF; DNA: TGCGCCAGCAGCCGGACAGACACGAACACCGGGGAGCTGTTTTTT
J: TRBJ1-2; D: -; V: TRBV12-3/TRBV12-4; size: many; CDR3: CASSLAERPYGYTF; DNA: TGTGCCAGCAGTTTAGCGGAACGACCCTATGGCTACACCTTC
J: TRBJ2-5; D: -; V: TRBV7-2; size: few; CDR3: CASSLAESTPGLAQYF; DNA: TGTGCCAGCAGCTTAGCAGAAAGTACCCCAGGCCTAGCCCAGTACTTC
J: TRBJ2-7; D: TRBD2; V: TRBV12-3/TRBV12-4; size: few; CDR3: CASSTSAGGRYEQYF; DNA: TGTGCCAGCAGCACAAGTGCGGGGGGGCGGTACGAGCAGTACTTC
J: TRBJ2-5; D: -; V: TRBV12-3/TRBV12-4; size: -; CDR3: CASSSQIKETQYF; DNA: TGTGCCAGCAGTTCCCAGATAAAAGAGACCCAGTACTTC
J: TRBJ1-4; D: -; V: TRBV11-2; size: few; CDR3: CASSLEGKAYEKLFF; DNA: TGTGCCAGCAGCTTAGAGGGGAAAGCGTATGAAAAACTGTTTTTT
J: TRBJ2-2; D: -; V: TRBV7-8; size: many; CDR3: CASSLSRATGELFF; DNA: TGTGCCAGCAGCTTATCCAGGGCCACCGGGGAGCTGTTTTTT
J: TRBJ2-5; D: TRBD2; V: TRBV3-1; size: many; CDR3: CASNPGLAGGTQYF; DNA: TGTGCCAGCAATCCGGGACTAGCCGGGGGGACCCAGTACTTC